The entry below describes one T cell receptor (beta chain). Researchers sorted participants into cohorts using their self-reported clinical history. The sample belongs to a study of blood T cell repertoires in COVID-19. Overall study: Two negative PCRs, clearance, or symptom resolution characterized the recovered Cohort 3 donors.

Profiling relied on immunoSEQ multiplex PCR, and the TCRdb table lists in-frame clones only, not all of them. The sample shows roughly 210,000 clones, around 86% of them seen only once. V was pared by 5 bases and J by 2 bases, with 7 bases between. Per the germline V gene, CDR1 is MNHEY and CDR2 is SVGEGT. This CDR3 has 12 residues. The origin of this receptor is a man aged 25-40 years in a cohort exposed to, infected with or recovered from COVID-19 (not recorded which). Sequenced sample: PBMCs or T cells enriched from blood (not recorded which). The chain combines TRBV6-2 or TRBV6-3 with TRBJ2-7, with D unclear. This CDR3 reads CASSLSPYEQYF. The CDR3 nucleotides are TGTGCCAGCAGTCTGTCCCCCTACGAGCAGTACTTC.